This TCR beta chain was captured by sequencing in a study of T cells after yellow fever vaccination. The CDR3 runs to 13 residues. Looked up from germline, CDR1 is GTSNPN and CDR2 is SVGIG (reference sequence). Trimming left V 5 bases short and J 4 bases short, with 14 bases between. Whole-study results and caveats: From the bulk population, abundant clonotypes could contaminate and appear within FACS-sorted repertoires.

Note on this clonotype: Antigen unknown.

TCRdb ran MiXCR on the 5' RACE reads and lists one entry per CDR3 protein. The sample has some 560,000 distinct CDR3 sequences, approximately 16% seen once. Sequences were derived from PBMCs, sampled around 5 days after the first yellow fever vaccination. The TCR sequence derives from a man aged 18-30 years who received the YFV17D yellow fever vaccine. The V gene is TRBV30, the J gene TRBJ1-1; D is unclear. The chain's CDR3 is CAWGRSSGTEAFF. The CDR3 bases are TGTGCCTGGGGGAGGTCGAGCGGCACTGAAGCTTTCTTT.